This T cell receptor beta chain was observed in a study of T cells in localized non-small cell lung cancer (dated by TCRdb to about 2020). Regarding the complete study: Comparing tumors with uninvolved tumor-adjacent lungs, the study looked at the T cell repertoires of 220 or so patients with early-stage NSCLC. A mean age of around 66 years was recorded for the NSCLC patients, of whom 120 to 150 were male and about a hundred were female. The cohort consisted of approximately 240 treatment-naive NSCLC patients whose localized lung tumors had been resected. The paper's findings and limits, for the study overall: Longer overall survival was associated with higher T cell density in blood, whereas shorter survival was associated with higher clonality in adjacent lung. Uninvolved tumor-adjacent lung showed the highest T cell clonality, higher than tumor, which suggests more focused antigenic responses in the uninvolved tumor-adjacent lung. A median of 57 of the top 100 tumor clones were detected in paired uninvolved adjacent lung, and 25 to 35 of these tumor clones were also found among the top 100 clones of the paired uninvolved adjacent lung. Because multi-region tumor sequencing was not performed, intratumor heterogeneity could not be ruled out. Because the study design was exploratory, TCR variables were selected using unadjusted p-values without false-discovery rate correction.

The immunoSEQ Assay was used to sequence TCR beta CDR3 regions from DNA. The paper's processing steps were these. To compute T cell density, TCR beta template counts were normalized to usable DNA, which was estimated by amplifying housekeeping genes. Richness was estimated with the preseqR package, extrapolating to 400,000 templates for PBMC samples and 120,000 templates for tissue samples. Clonality was calculated as one minus Pielou's evenness. Tissue-enriched TCRs were identified by differential abundance testing using productive amino-acid clonotypes, minimum total count 5 and alpha 0.1. The Jaccard Index and the Morisita Overlap Index were used to measure how much the repertoires overlapped between compartments. GLIPH grouped TCR beta CDR3s together with public tetramer-defined viral CDR3s, and a viral motif had to include at least three viral sequences and also show V-gene enrichment. Held by TCRdb, this immuneACCESS table contains in-frame sequences only and omits some clones. Under half of the omission traces to an unresolved V gene where checked; the cause of the rest is unknown. From that table come the V and J calls and clone size; the DNA was used to work out D and trimming. The sample data list over 40,000 clones, and about 86% of these were observed just once. Around 7% of the sample is taken by the ten largest.

Regarding this clone: It has no known antigen specificity. It has no much larger one-base neighbor in the sample; base qualities were not kept.

At diagnosis, peripheral blood, uninvolved tumor-adjacent lung and tumor were collected and stored as a combination of fresh-frozen and FFPE material. Blood samples were analyzed as peripheral blood mononuclear cells for TCR repertoire profiling. The CDR3 contains 14 residues, cysteine and phenylalanine counted. The kept DNA is CDR3 alone, 42 bases in frame from the first base. Via the germline V gene (reference sequence), CDR1 is SEHNR and CDR2 FQNEAQ. V is reduced by 1 base and J by 8 bases, leaving a spacing of 14 bases between them. This chain joins TRBV7-9 to TRBJ1-1; the best D guess is TRBD1, with 6 bases matching. This sample comprised peripheral blood, obtained before any cancer treatment. This sequence was found in a woman between 18 and 55 years old with stage III lung adenocarcinoma. The DNA sequence is given as TGTGCCAGCAGCTTAGTTGCAGGGGCTCCGGAAGCTTTCTTT. This encodes CASSLVAGAPEAFF.